A selection of T cell receptor beta chains follows, all from one sample in a study of cytomegalovirus exposure and HLA in healthy donors. The assay was immunoSEQ multiplex PCR, and TCRdb's table has in-frame clones only and misses some. Its table records under 200,000 clones. Sequenced: PBMCs. These receptors were obtained from a woman under 30 in good health and CMV-seropositive. Each CDR3 is given with its conserved first and last residue. Each record gives: J gene, D gene, V gene, CDR3 protein, CDR3 DNA. The D gene is left open where the match is weak.

TRBJ1-1 . TRBV19 CASSRRLGRGVENTEAFF TGTGCCAGTAGTAGGAGACTAGGCCGGGGGGTGGAGAACACTGAAGCTTTCTTT
TRBJ2-5 . TRBV5-4 CASSLEPGETQYF TGTGCCAGCAGCTTGGAACCCGGGGAGACCCAGTACTTC
TRBJ1-1 TRBD1 TRBV5-1 CASSLIWDSFNTEAFF TGCGCCAGCAGCTTGATATGGGACAGCTTCAACACTGAAGCTTTCTTT
TRBJ2-7 . TRBV11-1 CASSLYGPPDEQYF TGTGCCAGCAGCTTATATGGCCCTCCCGACGAGCAGTACTTC
TRBJ1-2 TRBD1 TRBV7-8 CASSLRAGGATDYGYTF TGTGCCAGCAGCTTACGGGCAGGGGGCGCAACCGACTATGGCTACACCTTC
TRBJ1-4 . TRBV25-1 CASSVGGFNEKLFF TGTGCCAGCAGTGTAGGGGGATTTAATGAAAAACTGTTTTTT
TRBJ1-6 . TRBV6-1 CASSEEQGQNSPLHF TGTGCCAGCAGTGAAGAGCAGGGGCAGAATTCACCCCTCCACTTT
TRBJ1-1 . TRBV6-1 CASSASGVRSAEAFF TGTGCCAGCAGTGCTTCGGGTGTCCGGAGCGCTGAAGCTTTCTTT
TRBJ2-7 . TRBV11-3 CASSLSGLQLSSYEQYF TGTGCCAGCAGCTTAAGTGGCCTACAGCTAAGCTCCTACGAGCAGTACTTC
TRBJ2-5 TRBD2 TRBV5-1 CASSLVSLAGVWETQYF TGCGCCAGCAGCTTGGTATCCCTAGCGGGAGTGTGGGAGACCCAGTACTTC
TRBJ1-1 . TRBV5-1 CASSSGGAVHTEAFF TGCGCCAGCAGCTCGGGAGGGGCGGTGCACACTGAAGCTTTCTTT
TRBJ2-7 . TRBV4-1 CASSQGGLPSYEQYF TGCGCCAGCAGCCAAGGGGGACTTCCGTCCTACGAGCAGTACTTC
TRBJ2-5 TRBD1 TRBV10-3 CAISDMTGPRYQETQYF TGTGCCATCAGTGACATGACAGGGCCTAGGTACCAAGAGACCCAGTACTTC
TRBJ2-7 TRBD2 TRBV5-3 CARSGRGGDSYEQYF TGTGCCAGAAGCGGGCGGGGGGGCGACTCCTACGAGCAGTACTTC
TRBJ1-1 TRBD1 TRBV11-3 CASSFTGGRDTEAFF TGTGCCAGCAGCTTTACAGGGGGCAGGGACACTGAAGCTTTCTTT
TRBJ2-7 TRBD1 TRBV4-1 CASSQDGVGTEAAYEQYF TGCGCCAGCAGCCAAGATGGGGTCGGGACAGAGGCGGCCTACGAGCAGTACTTC
TRBJ2-7 TRBD1 TRBV2 CASTRGLPYEQYF TGTGCCAGCACCAGGGGGCTTCCCTACGAGCAGTACTTC
TRBJ2-7 . TRBV6-5 CASSRAGLNYEQYF TGTGCCAGCAGTAGAGCGGGCCTTAACTACGAGCAGTACTTC
TRBJ1-5 TRBD1 TRBV7-9 CASSPGTGIYNQPQHF TGTGCCAGCAGCCCTGGGACAGGTATTTACAATCAGCCCCAGCATTTT
TRBJ2-4 . TRBV2 CASSEALGREPKNIQYF TGTGCCAGCAGTGAAGCCCTTGGGCGGGAACCCAAAAACATTCAGTACTTC
TRBJ2-1 TRBD2 TRBV5-4 CASSTSGGRNEQFF TGTGCCAGCAGCACCTCGGGGGGGCGCAATGAGCAGTTCTTC
TRBJ2-7 . TRBV13 CASSLTRDEQYF TGTGCCAGCAGCTTAACCCGGGACGAGCAGTACTTC
TRBJ2-7 . TRBV7-2 CASSPLSSYEQYF TGTGCCAGCAGCCCTCTTAGCTCCTACGAGCAGTACTTC
TRBJ2-2 . TRBV5-4 CASSLSKGGGELFF TGTGCCAGCAGCTTGAGTAAAGGAGGAGGGGAGCTGTTTTTT
TRBJ1-3 . TRBV9 CASSVKGGSGNTIYF TGTGCCAGCAGCGTAAAGGGAGGCTCTGGAAACACCATATATTTT
TRBJ2-1 TRBD2 TRBV2 CASSELGGRGVEQFF TGTGCCAGCAGTGAACTAGGCGGGAGGGGGGTTGAGCAGTTCTTC
TRBJ2-7 TRBD1 TRBV4-3 CASSQEWTGTYEQYF TGCGCCAGCAGCCAAGAGTGGACAGGGACCTACGAGCAGTACTTC
TRBJ2-7 TRBD2 TRBV2 CASNIAGPGFFSPEQYF TGTGCCAGCAATATAGCGGGGCCGGGATTTTTCTCCCCCGAGCAGTACTTC
TRBJ2-5 TRBD2 TRBV5-1 CASSPGLAGAGKTQYF TGCGCCAGCAGCCCCGGACTAGCGGGAGCGGGAAAGACCCAGTACTTC
TRBJ2-5 TRBD2 TRBV11-3 CASSLSGGAGETQYF TGTGCCAGCAGCCTTAGCGGGGGGGCGGGAGAGACCCAGTACTTC
TRBJ2-3 TRBD2 TRBV5-1 CASSLGLALDTQYF TGCGCCAGCAGCTTGGGACTAGCATTGGATACGCAGTATTTT
TRBJ1-1 TRBD1 TRBV5-1 CASSQWTGGTEAFF TGCGCCAGCAGCCAATGGACAGGGGGCACTGAAGCTTTCTTT
TRBJ2-7 TRBD1 TRBV4-3 CASSQVRGGTEQYEQYF TGCGCCAGCAGCCAAGTAAGGGGTGGGACAGAACAATACGAGCAGTACTTC
TRBJ1-2 TRBD1 TRBV6-5 CASRRQGAANYGYTF TGTGCCAGCAGGAGACAGGGGGCGGCTAACTATGGCTACACCTTC
TRBJ1-2 . TRBV30 CAWSVEGLHGYTF TGTGCCTGGAGTGTAGAGGGTCTCCATGGCTACACCTTC
TRBJ2-7 . TRBV7-2 CASSLEASAAPSYEQYF TGTGCCAGCAGCTTAGAGGCTAGCGCAGCCCCCTCCTACGAGCAGTACTTC
TRBJ1-1 TRBD1 TRBV10-1 CATGRTGEENTEAFF TGCGCCACCGGAAGGACAGGGGAAGAAAACACTGAAGCTTTCTTT